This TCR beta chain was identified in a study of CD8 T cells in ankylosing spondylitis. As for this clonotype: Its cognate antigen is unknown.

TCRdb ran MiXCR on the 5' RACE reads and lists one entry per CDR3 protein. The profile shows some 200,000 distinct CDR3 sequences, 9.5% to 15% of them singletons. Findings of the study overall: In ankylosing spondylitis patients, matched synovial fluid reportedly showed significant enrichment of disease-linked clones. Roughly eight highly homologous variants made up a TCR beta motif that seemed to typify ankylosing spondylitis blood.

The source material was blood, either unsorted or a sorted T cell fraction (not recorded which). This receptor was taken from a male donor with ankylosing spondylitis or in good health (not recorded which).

The CDR3 DNA follows: TGCGCCAGCAGCCCGCGGACAGGTAGCACAGATACGCAGTATTTT. Its protein is CASSPRTGSTDTQYF. The chain joins TRBV5-1 to TRBJ2-3; 7 bases align to TRBD1. Germline V gene data show CDR1 as SGHRS and CDR2 as YFSETQ. V was clipped by 4 bases and J by 0 bases; unmatched bases: 5. The CDR3 is 15 residues long. The full variable domain, rest sourced from reference TRBV5-1 and TRBJ2-3, is KAGVTQTPRYLIKTRGQQVTLSCSPISGHRSVSWYQQTPGQGLQFLFEYFSETQRNKGNFPGRFSGRQFSNSRSEMNVSTLELGDSALYLCASSPRTGSTDTQYFGPGTRLTVL.